The 23 T cell receptor beta chains below were found in one sample sequenced in a study of T-cell memory formation after mild COVID-19. TCRdb independently ran MiXCR on the 5' RACE reads; one entry per CDR3 protein. Found here are about 16,000 distinct CDR3 sequences, approximately 23% of them singletons; the top ten hold around 56%. The specimen was PBMCs or a T cell subset sorted from them (not recorded which). These receptor sequences come from a man aged 18 to 30 who had mild COVID-19 (a few samples of this study predate the infection). Cell type and time point are not known.

At least ten counts were recorded for this clonotype. The V and J genes are TRBV4-1 and TRBJ2-1; D gene ambiguous. The CDR3 totals 17 residues. The ends were cut back, 0 bases at V and 0 bases at J, with 12 bases in the middle. Germline CDR1 and CDR2: MGHRA and YSYEKL. The CDR3 is CASSQDRSAPSYNEQFF. The CDR3 DNA is TGCGCCAGCAGCCAAGATCGGTCTGCCCCCTCCTACAATGAGCAGTTCTTC.

This clonotype was seen many times. This chain connects TRBV6-2 or TRBV6-3 to TRBJ2-7; D may be TRBD2 (6 bases). Trimming removed 7 bases at V and 2 bases at J, with 15 bases between. Germline V gene sequence: CDR1 MNHEY, CDR2 SVGEGT. This CDR3 is 14 amino acids long. The CDR3 region is CASTHGRGTYEQYF. The CDR3, as DNA: TGTGCCAGCACCCACGGGCGGGGTACCTACGAGCAGTACTTC.

The table lists this clonotype with many counts. This chain uses TRBV20-1 with TRBJ2-5; 8 nucleotides match TRBD2. V lost 1 base, J lost 4 bases, and 5 bases stayed unmatched. Germline CDR1 and CDR2: DFQATT and SNEGSKA (reference sequence). The CDR3 runs to 14 residues. The CDR3 DNA is TGCAGTGCTAGAGCGGGGGGGCCGGGAGAGACCCAGTACTTC. Its translation: CSARAGGPGETQYF.

This clonotype has at least ten counts. The chain links TRBV7-9 to TRBJ1-2; D gene uncertain. V shed 5 bases and J shed 1 base, with 11 bases lying between them. Germline-derived CDR1 and CDR2 are SEHNR and FQNEAQ (reference sequence). The CDR3 covers 14 residues. For the CDR3, the DNA is TGTGCCAGCAGCCCGTTGGGTGTTAACTATGGCTACACCTTC. Amino acids: CASSPLGVNYGYTF.

The chain employs TRBV7-2 and TRBJ2-3, with D possibly matching TRBD2 (7 bases). There are 15 residues in the CDR3. With 0 bases removed from V and 1 base from J, the gap between germline ends came to 8 bases. Looked up from germline, CDR1 is SGHTA and CDR2 is FQGNSA. The CDR3, as DNA: TGTGCCAGCAGCTTAGCGGGGGGGCGCACAGATACGCAGTATTTT. Encoded protein: CASSLAGGRTDTQYF.

This clonotype appeared a few times. The CDR3 DNA sequence: TGCGCCAGCAGTGAGCGGTCGGCCCTGAGCACAGATACGCAGTATTTT. It translates to CASSERSALSTDTQYF. V and J are TRBV10-1 and TRBJ2-3; no reliable D call. V shed 2 bases and J shed 0 bases, with 12 bases lying between them. This CDR3 comprises 16 residues. CDR1 is WNHNN, CDR2 SYGVQD, per germline (reference sequence).

This clonotype was recorded many times. This chain's CDR3 is CASSLASRPEKLFF. CDR3 coding DNA: TGTGCCAGCAGCTTAGCGTCGAGGCCCGAAAAACTGTTTTTT. The chain couples TRBV7-2 to TRBJ1-4; D call uncertain. The CDR3 contains 14 residues. Per germline, CDR1 SGHTA and CDR2 FQGNSA. Trimming left V 0 bases short and J 8 bases short, with 10 bases between.

This clonotype was observed a few times. The V call is TRBV5-1, the J call TRBJ1-6; D gene ambiguous. CDR3 length equals 15 residues. V lost 4 bases and J 7 bases, leaving 15 bases between the germline ends. The germline V gene has CDR1 SGHRS and CDR2 YFSETQ. The chain's CDR3 is CASSLWNRLNSPLHF. The CDR3 coding sequence is TGCGCCAGCAGCCTGTGGAACCGATTAAATTCACCCCTCCACTTT.

This clonotype has at least ten counts. CDR3 sequence: CSVEDQLRSLYEQYF. In DNA, the CDR3 is TGCAGCGTTGAAGATCAGTTAAGGAGCCTCTACGAGCAGTACTTC. V gene TRBV29-1 combines with J gene TRBJ2-7; D unclear. The CDR3 sequence is 15 residues long. Germline values: CDR1 SQVTM, CDR2 ANQGSEA. V was cut by 0 bases and J by 3 bases, with 15 bases left in between.

This chain uses TRBV6-2 or TRBV6-3 with TRBJ2-7; 8 bases are a match to TRBD1. Germline V gene sequence: CDR1 MNHEY, CDR2 SVGEGT. The V segment lost 3 bases and the J segment 9 bases; nucleotides outside the gene matches: 10. The CDR3 contains 14 residues. CDR3 in DNA: TGTGCCAGCAGTTATTCTGCAGGGGGCCTAACGCAGTACTTC. Its translation: CASSYSAGGLTQYF.

This clonotype has a count of ten or more. The V call is TRBV20-1, the J call TRBJ1-2, with D perhaps TRBD1 (6 bases). Germline V gene data show CDR1 as DFQATT and CDR2 as SNEGSKA (reference sequence). The germline V and J ends were trimmed by 0 bases and 8 bases, with 10 bases remaining between them. The CDR3 is 12 amino acids. CDR3 DNA: TGCAGTGCTAGAGAGGGGGGGCGAGGCTACACCTTC. Its protein is CSAREGGRGYTF.

The chain has TRBV27 and TRBJ1-2; 8 nucleotides match TRBD1. Germline V gene sequence: CDR1 MNHEY, CDR2 SMNVEV (reference sequence). V lost 5 bases to trimming and J lost 6 bases; unmatched junction nucleotides: 5. CDR3 length: 13 residues. The CDR3 DNA reads as TGTGCCAGCAGTCCGGCAGGGGGCAATGGCTACACCTTC. Translating gives CASSPAGGNGYTF.

The chain has TRBV29-1 and TRBJ1-4; D unclear. CDR1 is SQVTM, CDR2 ANQGSEA, per germline. The CDR3 extends over 13 amino acids. V was cut by 4 bases and J by 6 bases, with 12 bases left in between. The chain's CDR3 is CSVGWAKDEKLFF. The CDR3 nucleotides are TGCAGCGTTGGGTGGGCTAAAGATGAAAAACTGTTTTTT.

This chain connects TRBV5-1 to TRBJ2-3; TRBD2 matches at 8 bases. The CDR3 is 15 amino acids. CDR1 SGHRS and CDR2 YFSETQ come from the germline V gene. Trimming took 3 bases from V and 4 from J; bases not matched to a gene: 7. In DNA form, the CDR3 reads TGCGCCAGCAGCTCCGGGACTAGAGGTGCAGATACGCAGTATTTT. This encodes CASSSGTRGADTQYF.

The gene calls are TRBV5-4 and TRBJ1-3, with D unclear. The ends were cut back, 3 bases at V and 8 bases at J, with 15 bases in the middle. CDR3 length equals 14 residues. Germline loops: CDR1 SGHNT, CDR2 YYREEE (reference sequence). CDR3 region: CASSSRPRGDTIYF. The CDR3 DNA reads TGTGCCAGCAGCTCCCGGCCCCGCGGGGACACCATATATTTT.

This clonotype was seen ten or more times. The chain has TRBV30 and TRBJ2-3, with D unclear. V dropped 5 bases and J dropped 8 bases, with 11 bases sitting between them. Germline values: CDR1 GTSNPN, CDR2 SVGIG (reference sequence). CDR3 size: 11 residues. The CDR3 nucleotides read TGTGCCTGGGCCCCCCCAGGTACGCAGTATTTT. It translates to CAWAPPGTQYF.

The rearrangement joins TRBV18 to TRBJ2-7, with 10 bases that match TRBD2. V was clipped by 6 bases and J by 2 bases; unmatched bases: 7. Germline-derived CDR1 and CDR2 are KGHSH and LQKENI. CDR3 length equals 15 residues. The CDR3 is CASSLDGTSAYEQYF. The DNA of the CDR3 is TGTGCCAGCTCCCTTGACGGGACTAGCGCCTACGAGCAGTACTTC.

There are many counts of this clonotype. This sequence joins TRBV15 and TRBJ2-3; no reliable D call. Deletions cut 5 bases from V and 7 bases from J, with 13 bases between. The germline V gene has CDR1 LNHNV and CDR2 YYDKDF (reference sequence). CDR3 size: 13 residues. The CDR3 DNA reads TGTGCCACCAGCCCCCCCAGGCAGTATACGCAGTATTTT. As protein: CATSPPRQYTQYF. Drawing the rest from reference TRBV15 and TRBJ2-3, the complete variable domain is DAMVIQNPRYQVTQFGKPVTLSCSQTLNHNVMYWYQQKSSQAPKLLFHYYDKDFNNEADTPDNFQSRRPNTSFCFLDIRSPGLGDTAMYLCATSPPRQYTQYFGPGTRLTVL.

This clonotype was observed many times. The V call is TRBV6-5, the J call TRBJ2-7; TRBD1 aligns across 7 bases. CDR1 and CDR2 (germline): MNHEY, SVGAGI. V dropped 8 bases and J dropped 3; count of bases not matched to a gene: 16. There are 16 residues in the CDR3. The CDR3 protein is CASQGPGAGQDYEQYF. Here the CDR3 DNA reads TGTGCCAGCCAGGGTCCAGGTGCCGGACAGGACTACGAGCAGTACTTC.

This clonotype was seen ten or more times. The chain employs TRBV29-1 and TRBJ2-5; D may be TRBD1 or TRBD2 (5 bases each). CDR3 length: 12 residues. Trimming left V 3 bases short and J 5 bases short, with 10 bases between. CDR1 and CDR2 (germline): SQVTM, ANQGSEA. In DNA, the CDR3 is TGCAGCGTTGACGGGGCATGGGAGACCCAGTACTTC. Protein product: CSVDGAWETQYF.

Ten or more counts support this clonotype. The chain employs TRBV27 and TRBJ1-1; D is uncertain. The CDR3 is made up of 13 amino acids. V shed 4 bases and J shed 2 bases, with 8 bases lying between them. Germline V gene data show CDR1 as MNHEY and CDR2 as SMNVEV (reference sequence). CDR3 residues: CASSSWENTEAFF. The CDR3, as DNA: TGTGCCAGCAGTTCCTGGGAAAACACTGAAGCTTTCTTT.

The chain is built from TRBV7-9 and TRBJ2-7, with D unresolved. This CDR3 is 15 amino acids long. In germline, CDR1 is SEHNR, CDR2 FQNEAQ (reference sequence). Deletions cut 1 base from V and 0 bases from J, with 10 bases between. CDR3 sequence: CASSLEGISSYEQYV. The DNA of the CDR3 is TGTGCCAGCAGCTTAGAAGGGATTAGCTCCTACGAGCAGTACGTC.

This clonotype was detected ten times or more. This chain uses TRBV12-3 or TRBV12-4 with TRBJ2-3; D is perhaps TRBD1 (6 bases). The germline V and J ends were trimmed by 4 bases and 1 base, with 6 bases remaining between them. The CDR3 is 13 amino acids. The CDR3 nucleotides are TGTGCCAGCAGTTGGACAGGCACAGATACGCAGTATTTT. As protein: CASSWTGTDTQYF.